This TCR beta chain was identified in a study of cytomegalovirus exposure and HLA in healthy donors. Whole-study context: Falling in the Caucasian-associated ancestry cluster were 81% of under 450 genotyped donors. Study observations and caveats: Researchers reported in a later analysis that common viral pathogens appeared linked to several top clusters.

PCR primers comprised 60 Vbeta and 13 Jbeta primers. In the authors' workflow: Tens of millions of unique TCR beta chains, roughly 11 million of them shared, were counted by a later analysis. The protocol was immunoSEQ multiplex PCR, while the TCRdb copy is restricted to in-frame clones and leaves out a portion. V, J and clone size are taken as reported in that table, and D and trimming were inferred from the DNA itself. The repertoire holds under 150,000 clones, with about three quarters as singletons. This clone was recorded once. Its antigen is currently unknown. The source material was PBMCs. The clonotype comes from a human donor in good health.

The CDR3 DNA is TGTGCCAGCAGTGAAAAGCGCGAGCAGTACTTC. It translates to CASSEKREQYF. The V call is TRBV6-1, the J call TRBJ2-7; D uncertain. Trimming took 2 bases from V and 6 from J, leaving 5 bases between them. The germline V gene has CDR1 MNHNS and CDR2 SASEGT. This CDR3 has 11 amino acids.